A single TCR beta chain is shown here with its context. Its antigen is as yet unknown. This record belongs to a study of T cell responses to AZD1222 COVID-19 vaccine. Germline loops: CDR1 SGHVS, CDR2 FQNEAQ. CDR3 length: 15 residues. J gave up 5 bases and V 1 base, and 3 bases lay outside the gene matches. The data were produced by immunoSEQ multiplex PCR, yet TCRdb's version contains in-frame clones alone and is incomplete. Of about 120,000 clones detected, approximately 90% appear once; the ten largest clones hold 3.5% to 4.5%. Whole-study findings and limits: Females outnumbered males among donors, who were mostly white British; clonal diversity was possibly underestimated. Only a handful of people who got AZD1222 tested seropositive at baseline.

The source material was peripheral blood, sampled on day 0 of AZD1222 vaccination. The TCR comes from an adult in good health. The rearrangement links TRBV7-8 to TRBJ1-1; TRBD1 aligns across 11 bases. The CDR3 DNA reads TGTGCCAGCAGCTTAGGGGGACAGGGGGAAACTGAAGCTTTCTTT. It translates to CASSLGGQGETEAFF.